The rows below give T cell receptor beta chains drawn from one sample of a study of T cells expressing NK-cell markers. TCRdb reprocessed the 5' RACE reads and stores each CDR3 protein as one record, lacking DNA. The sample data list about 370,000 distinct CDR3 sequences. Sequenced material: blood T cells: a sorted CD56 or NKG2C T cell subset, CD4+ or CD8+ T cells, or bulk PBMC T cells (not recorded which). The receptors come from a woman aged 45-59 years in good health. Both conserved end residues are part of each CDR3.

13,TRBJ2-7,TRBV6-6,CASAADRGGEQYF
18,TRBJ1-4,TRBV5-5,CASSHFVGGTSSNEKLFF
15,TRBJ1-5,TRBV5-6,CASSVRQGWDQPQHF
15,TRBJ1-1,TRBV4-1,CASSQARGTNTEAFF
18,TRBJ2-3,TRBV12-3/TRBV12-4,CASSLDLSGRAVTDTQYF
14,TRBJ2-1,TRBV11-2,CASSLALAGVEQFF
15,TRBJ2-3,TRBV2,CASTRGQGSTDTQYF
15,TRBJ2-7,TRBV5-1,CASSLGPAESYEQYF
17,TRBJ2-1,TRBV27,CASSLASASGSANEQFF
14,TRBJ2-7,TRBV12-5,CASGLVGSSYEQYF
12,TRBJ2-2,TRBV4-1,CASSPTARELFF
17,TRBJ2-2,TRBV7-9,CASSRLTGKDLTGELFF
15,TRBJ2-2,TRBV5-1,CASSGQGRRAGELFF
13,TRBJ2-3,TRBV6-2/TRBV6-3,CASSYSGWDTQYF
12,TRBJ2-3,TRBV19,CASKTGRNAQYF
17,TRBJ2-5,TRBV28,CASSPMIGLGIWETQYF
16,TRBJ2-1,TRBV7-2,CASSLAKGGPYNEQFF
14,TRBJ1-6,TRBV30,CAWGRSSYNSPLHF
16,TRBJ2-1,TRBV5-6,CASSWGGTSSPREQFF
18,TRBJ2-6,TRBV20-1,CSARGTSGRLSGANVLTF
15,TRBJ2-5,TRBV20-1,CSARDYTEVQETQYF
14,TRBJ1-4,TRBV10-3,CAAGEGHRNEKLFF
16,TRBJ2-6,TRBV11-2,CAVGGEADSGANVLTF
14,TRBJ2-5,TRBV20-1,CSARDRGMFETQYF
13,TRBJ2-7,TRBV7-9,CASSPPGPPAQYF
11,TRBJ2-1,TRBV6-2/TRBV6-3,CASAERNEQFF
15,TRBJ2-7,TRBV12-3/TRBV12-4,CASSSGTSSPYEQCF
13,TRBJ2-7,TRBV7-8,CASSYGTPYEQYF
16,TRBJ2-2,TRBV29-1,CSVFFPRSANTGELFF
17,TRBJ2-2,TRBV11-2,CASSSINSGRVPGELFF
16,TRBJ2-3,TRBV5-1,CASSAGPTLYTDTQYF
16,TRBJ2-3,TRBV6-6,CASRPQTSGAGDTQYF
15,TRBJ2-3,TRBV3-1,CASSQGVVAGDTQYF
13,TRBJ1-2,TRBV20-1,CRPGGLSYLGYTF
13,TRBJ1-2,TRBV7-9,CASSGDGPYGYTF
15,TRBJ2-4,TRBV28,CASNRRELAKNIQYF
15,TRBJ1-1,TRBV7-9,CASSIDRGRRNEAFF
14,TRBJ2-5,TRBV5-1,CASKRREGAETQYF
16,TRBJ1-4,TRBV5-1,CASSLVGPTHGEKLFF
14,TRBJ2-1,TRBV7-6,CASSVGDHYNEQFF
14,TRBJ2-2,TRBV10-3,CATQGRGSTGELFF